This TCR beta chain was identified in a study of persistence of HIV-infected CD4 T cells. Stimulation used around 10 ug/mL lysate from CMV-infected fibroblasts. Sorting of responding CD4+ T cells relied on upregulated CD40 ligand together with CD69. Anti-CD28/CD49d costimulation, CD40-blocking antibody and enfuvirtide were given to CD8-depleted PBMCs for less than 20 hours. The immunoSEQ assay was version 4, run in survey mode. Genomic DNA was diluted to roughly 10 ng/uL, up to 1 ug per sample. Profiling relied on immunoSEQ multiplex PCR, and the TCRdb table lists in-frame clones only, not all of them. The sample includes thousands of clones, 60% to 70% of them seen just once. V trimming: 7 bases; J trimming: 8 bases; junction bases outside the gene matches: 19. CDR1 and CDR2 from the germline V gene are MDHEN and SYDVKM. This CDR3 region has 17 residues. As concerns this clone: The antigen is unknown.

General study findings and limits: Proviral oligoclonality tracked with TCR oligoclonality within the same sorted cells.

This sequence originates from an adult man with HIV who was CMV-seropositive. The sample consisted of CD4+ T cells sorted from PBMCs after roughly 18-hour stimulation, taken from a patient who received antiretroviral therapy. This chain joins TRBV28 and TRBJ1-2; TRBD1 agrees at 10 bases. As DNA, the CDR3 is TGTGCCAGCAACCGAGACAGGGGGCGCGACTGGGTCGGGGGCTACACCTTC. Translating gives CASNRDRGRDWVGGYTF.